Listed below are T cell receptor beta chains from one sample, sequenced in a study of cytomegalovirus exposure and HLA in healthy donors. The assay was immunoSEQ multiplex PCR, and TCRdb's table has in-frame clones only and misses some. The table has tens of thousands of clones, about 77% seen once. What was sequenced was PBMCs. These receptors came from a male donor in good health and CMV-seropositive. Each CDR3 is given with its conserved first and last residue. The order of the fields is J gene, V gene, clone size, CDR3 protein. Size tells how often a clone was seen (once, few, many) or the class of an expanded clone, and some rows leave it out.

TRBJ1-2 | TRBV28 | NA | CASSLPDRDLGYTF
TRBJ1-1 | TRBV5-4 | NA | CASSFGGRGNTEAFF
TRBJ1-2 | TRBV5-1 | NA | CASSLVGYRGHNPPNYGYTF
TRBJ2-5 | TRBV10-1 | NA | CASSEDRVQETQYF
TRBJ1-1 | TRBV5-1 | NA | CASSLAYFAEAFF
TRBJ2-5 | TRBV15 | NA | CATSRDRTSGRFYQETQYF
TRBJ1-1 | TRBV5-1 | few | CASSLSALSTEAFF
TRBJ2-1 | TRBV19 | NA | CASSIAFISGVNEQFF
TRBJ1-1 | TRBV4-2 | NA | CASSQETHSPTEAFF
TRBJ2-7 | TRBV11-2 | NA | CASSLSGTTYEQYF
TRBJ2-1 | TRBV9 | once | CASSPRGDRGRDEQFF
TRBJ1-5 | TRBV5-6 | NA | CASSRGIQPQHF
TRBJ1-1 | TRBV28 | NA | CASSSPGQGVLGGTEAFF
TRBJ1-4 | TRBV5-4 | few | CASSLGGAANEKLFF
TRBJ2-3 | TRBV5-4 | NA | CASSLEHRDHSTDTQYF
TRBJ2-2 | TRBV28 | NA | CASSYTSGRRELFF
TRBJ2-3 | TRBV5-1 | NA | CASSRKTSGRNTDTQYF
TRBJ2-3 | TRBV15 | NA | CATSKTGGTDTQYF
TRBJ1-4 | TRBV28 | NA | CASSGTVNEKLFF
TRBJ2-7 | TRBV15 | NA | CATSRLGVAYEQYF
TRBJ2-7 | TRBV10-3 | NA | CAISGIGGGRYEQYF
TRBJ2-1 | TRBV5-1 | NA | CASSLGSGRINEQFF
TRBJ2-5 | TRBV6-5 | NA | CASSLGQGEAETQYF
TRBJ2-5 | TRBV7-2 | NA | CASSEAGVGTQYF
TRBJ1-3 | TRBV28 | NA | CASIYRVGNTIYF
TRBJ1-1 | TRBV28 | NA | CASSFVRNTEAFF
TRBJ1-1 | TRBV19 | NA | CASSIVQGLGNTEAFF
TRBJ1-5 | TRBV7-8 | NA | CAIITREGGNQPQHF
TRBJ1-4 | TRBV7-6 | NA | CASSDPRTGLNEKLFF
TRBJ1-2 | TRBV6-5 | NA | CASSYSGQRYGYTF
TRBJ1-2 | TRBV7-9 | NA | CASSLTEYYGYTF
TRBJ1-5 | TRBV2 | NA | CASTQGQGVSQPQHF
TRBJ2-1 | TRBV5-1 | NA | CASSLQGSIDEQFF
TRBJ1-3 | TRBV10-3 | NA | CAIRAQVDSGNTIYF
TRBJ2-2 | TRBV2 | NA | CASSSRTGELFF
TRBJ1-5 | TRBV7-9 | few | CARNYRSRINQPQHF
TRBJ2-3 | TRBV28 | NA | CASSLLVPADTQYF
TRBJ1-1 | TRBV7-9 | NA | CASSSTDRGKLNTEAFF
TRBJ1-1 | TRBV14 | NA | CASSHRSTMNTEAFF
TRBJ2-7 | TRBV10-3 | NA | CAISARSGTSGSRYEQYF
TRBJ1-2 | TRBV28 | NA | CASSLPGSYGYTF
TRBJ2-2 | TRBV6-4 | NA | CASSDSPASSNTGELFF
TRBJ2-5 | TRBV28 | NA | CASSFLAGALPRETQYF
TRBJ2-1 | TRBV5-1 | NA | CASSPSGRSSYNEQFF
TRBJ2-5 | TRBV7-9 | NA | CASSDTRDRETQYF
TRBJ2-7 | TRBV14 | few | CASSQDGPAREQYF
TRBJ1-3 | TRBV6-6 | once | CASQTTGDGNTIYF
TRBJ2-2 | TRBV4-1 | few | CASSQDEGMELFF